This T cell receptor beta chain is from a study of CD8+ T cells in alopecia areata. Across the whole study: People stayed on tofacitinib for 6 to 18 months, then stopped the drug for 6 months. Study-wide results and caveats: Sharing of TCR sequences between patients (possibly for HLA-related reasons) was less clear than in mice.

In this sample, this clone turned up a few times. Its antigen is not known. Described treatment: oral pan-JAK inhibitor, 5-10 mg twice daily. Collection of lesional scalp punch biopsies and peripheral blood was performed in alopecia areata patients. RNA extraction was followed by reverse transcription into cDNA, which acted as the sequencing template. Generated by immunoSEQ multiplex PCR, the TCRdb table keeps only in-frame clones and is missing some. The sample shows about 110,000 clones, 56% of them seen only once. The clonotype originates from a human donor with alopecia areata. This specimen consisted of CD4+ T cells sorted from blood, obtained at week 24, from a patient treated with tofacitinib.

The CDR3 sequence is CASSASAPGTSGGPLFF. Here the CDR3 DNA reads TGTGCCAGCAGTGCGTCTGCTCCTGGGACTAGCGGGGGGCCATTATTCTTC. The chain carries TRBV2 and TRBJ2-1, with 15 bases aligning to TRBD2. V dropped 4 bases and J dropped 16; count of bases not matched to a gene: 17. Germline CDR1 SNHLY, CDR2 FYNNEI. CDR3 length: 17 residues.